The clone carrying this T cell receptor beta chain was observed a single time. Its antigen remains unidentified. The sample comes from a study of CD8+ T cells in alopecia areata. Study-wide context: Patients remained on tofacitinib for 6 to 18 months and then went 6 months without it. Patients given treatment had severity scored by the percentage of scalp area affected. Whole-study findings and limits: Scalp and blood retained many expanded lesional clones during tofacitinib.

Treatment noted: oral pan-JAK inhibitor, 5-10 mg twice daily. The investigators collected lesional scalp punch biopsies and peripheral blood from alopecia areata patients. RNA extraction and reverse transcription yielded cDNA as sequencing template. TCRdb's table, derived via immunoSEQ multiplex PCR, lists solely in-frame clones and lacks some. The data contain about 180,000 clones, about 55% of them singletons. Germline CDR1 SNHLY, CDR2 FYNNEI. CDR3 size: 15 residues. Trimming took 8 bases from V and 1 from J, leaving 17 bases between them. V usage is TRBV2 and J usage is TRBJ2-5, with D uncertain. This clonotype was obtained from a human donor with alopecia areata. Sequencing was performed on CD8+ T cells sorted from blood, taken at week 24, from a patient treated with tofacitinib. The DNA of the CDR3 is TGTGCCAGCTTGGGGTTCGAGACACCCCAAGAGACCCAGTACTTC. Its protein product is CASLGFETPQETQYF.